The subject of this entry is one TCR beta chain. The antigen is undetermined. Between the trimmed V and J ends, which lost 6 bases and 4 bases, there was a span of 9 bases. CDR1 MNHEY and CDR2 SVGEGT come from the germline V gene. The CDR3 sequence is 12 residues long. These data belong to a study of CD8 T cells in ankylosing spondylitis. Quantitative 5'-RACE was performed with molecular barcodes, and it yielded the TCR beta libraries. TCRdb reanalysed the 5' RACE reads using MiXCR and keeps one entry per CDR3 protein. The sample records about 240,000 distinct CDR3 sequences, 9.5% to 12% being singletons. General study findings and limits: A motif of roughly eight highly homologous TCR beta variants was seen as apparently characteristic of ankylosing spondylitis blood.

The chain combines TRBV6-2 or TRBV6-3 with TRBJ1-1, with D uncertain. Specimen: blood, either unsorted or a sorted T cell fraction (not recorded which). The TCR originated in a male donor with ankylosing spondylitis or in good health (not recorded which). The CDR3 sequence is CASSRGGTEAFF. CDR3 in DNA: TGTGCCAGCAGCCGAGGTGGCACTGAAGCTTTCTTT.